The TCR beta chain described here comes from a study of Graves' ophthalmopathy and Graves' hyperthyroidism. Study as a whole: Ahead of any treatment, peripheral blood was obtained at the initial diagnosis.

RNA transcripts provided the template for amplifying TCR beta CDR3 regions. HTBI-primed RT-PCR formed the first round, and a multiplex PCR formed the second. One entry per CDR3 protein, called by TCRdb with MiXCR from the multiplex PCR reads. The profile shows about 740,000 distinct CDR3 sequences, 40% of them singletons. The study excluded patients with other autoimmune diseases, uncontrolled infections, pregnancy or lactation. The PBMCs had their origin in 7.5 to 10 ml of fresh peripheral blood. At least ten counts were recorded for this clonotype. The CDR3 runs to 15 residues. Germline V lookup: CDR1 SGHAT, CDR2 FQNNGV. The junction had 8 bases not matched to a gene; V was cut back by 6 bases and J by 4 bases.

This chain connects TRBV11-2 to TRBJ2-5; 10 positions agree with TRBD2. The material sequenced was peripheral blood. The TCR was taken from an adult man with Graves' ophthalmopathy. CDR3 in DNA: TGTGCCAGCAGTAGAAGCGGGAGGGCCGTAGAGACCCAGTACTTC. Encoded protein: CASSRSGRAVETQYF.